This TCR beta chain is drawn from a study of T cells in localized non-small cell lung cancer. Findings and caveats of the study: The highest T cell clonality was in uninvolved adjacent lung, above tumor. Heterogeneity remains possible, as sequencing covered one tumor region only. There was an association of higher blood T cell density with longer overall survival. Turning up in adjacent lung were a median around 50 of the top 100 tumor clones.

Some clones are missing from TCRdb's copy, which holds only in-frame ones; the method was immunoSEQ multiplex PCR. Of around 50,000 clones listed, more than 80% are singletons. There are 15 residues in the CDR3. The germline gives CDR1 SGHTA, CDR2 FQGNSA. V gave up 1 base and J gave up 5 bases; unmatched junction bases: 3. Comment on this clone: Its antigen remains unidentified.

The chain is built from TRBV7-2 and TRBJ2-2; 8 bases match TRBD2. The source material was peripheral blood, sampled before any cancer treatment. This TCR came from a woman aged 35-70 years with stage I lung adenocarcinoma. The CDR3 DNA reads as TGTGCCAGCAGCTTAGTAGCGGGGATGACCGGGGAGCTGTTTTTT. This gives the protein CASSLVAGMTGELFF. The complete variable domain, with remaining parts taken from reference TRBV7-2 and TRBJ2-2, reads GAGVSQSPSNKVTEKGKDVELRCDPISGHTALYWYRQSLGQGLEFLIYFQGNSAPDKSGLPSDRFSAERTGGSVSTLTIQRTQQEDSAVYLCASSLVAGMTGELFFGEGSRLTVL.